The 23 T cell receptor beta chains listed next were all sequenced from one sample in a study of T-cell memory formation after mild COVID-19 (dated by TCRdb to about 2021). The library was built by means of 5' RACE. Data came from an Illumina NovaSeq 6000. The public reads were run again by TCRdb, first through fastp at Q25 and then through MiXCR, and only productive beta chains were kept. Merged by CDR3 protein, the rows form single entries marked with the most common genes and DNA. In all, the sample holds a few hundred thousand distinct CDR3 sequences, and over 11% of those were seen once. About 21% of the sample belongs to the ten largest clones. Sample: PBMCs or a T cell subset sorted from them (not recorded which). These receptors came from a man aged 18 to 30 who had mild COVID-19 (a few samples of this study predate the infection). The sample titles of this study are shuffled in the database, so cell type and time point are left out; the donor was told from shared clones.

In the case of this clonotype: A junction end diverges from the germline sequence, so it may reflect a read error. The chain couples TRBV25-1 to TRBJ1-1; D is unresolved. CDR1 is MGHDK, CDR2 SYGVNS, per germline. The CDR3 covers 15 residues. The chain's CDR3 is CTSSESLGWNTEAFF. In DNA, the CDR3 is TGTACCAGCAGTGAATCGCTGGGTTGGAACACTGAAGCTTTCTTT.

Only a few counts were recorded for this clonotype. The chain is built from TRBV29-1 and TRBJ1-1; D possibly corresponds to TRBD1 (5 bases). CDR1 and CDR2 from the germline V gene are SQVTM and ANQGSEA. This CDR3 is 14 amino acids long. Trimming left V 6 bases short and J 0 bases short, with 14 bases between. CDR3 region: CSVNFGGVNTEAFF. The CDR3 DNA reads TGCAGCGTCAACTTCGGAGGGGTGAACACTGAAGCTTTCTTT.

The rearrangement uses TRBV7-9 and TRBJ2-6; the D call may be TRBD1 or TRBD2 (6 bases each). The length of the CDR3 is 16 residues. Between the trimmed V and J ends, which lost 7 bases and 0 bases, there was a span of 13 bases. Germline values: CDR1 SEHNR, CDR2 FQNEAQ (reference sequence). The CDR3 nucleotides read TGTGCCAGCATCGAGGGGGGTAACTCTGGGGCCAACGTCCTGACTTTC. It codes for CASIEGGNSGANVLTF.

This clonotype appeared once. This chain links TRBV9 with TRBJ1-4, with D possibly being TRBD1 (6 bases). From germline, CDR1 is SGDLS and CDR2 YYNGEE. Between the trimmed V and J ends, which lost 4 bases and 4 bases, there was a span of 11 bases. The CDR3 has 14 residues. CDR3 loop: CASSPRRGNEKLFF. In nucleotides, the CDR3 is TGTGCCAGCAGCCCCCGCAGGGGTAATGAAAAACTGTTTTTT.

The chain carries TRBV4-3 and TRBJ2-6; D might be TRBD1 (6 bases). The V gene's germline CDR1 is LGHNA and CDR2 YSLEER. The CDR3 is made up of 18 amino acids. Between the trimmed V and J ends, which lost 1 base and 3 bases, there was a span of 16 bases. CDR3 protein: CASSQARGSPGGANVLTF. DNA for the CDR3: TGCGCCAGCAGCCAAGCAAGGGGGTCCCCTGGTGGGGCCAACGTCCTGACTTTC.

The chain links TRBV29-1 to TRBJ2-1, with D hard to call. The germline gives CDR1 SQVTM, CDR2 ANQGSEA. The CDR3 has 10 amino acids. Deletions cut 5 bases from V and 12 bases from J, with 11 bases between. The CDR3 region is CSVTGNGQFF. The DNA for the CDR3 is TGCAGCGTTACTGGGAACGGGCAGTTCTTC.

Here the CDR3 reads CASSVARGSYNEQFF. CDR3 in DNA: TGTGCCAGCAGCGTGGCCCGGGGTTCCTACAATGAGCAGTTCTTC. The chain uses TRBV14 and TRBJ2-1; maybe TRBD2 (5 bases). CDR3 length: 15 amino acids. Trimming removed 5 bases from V and 1 base from J, with 12 bases in between. Germline V gives CDR1 SGHDN, CDR2 FVKESK. Together with reference TRBV14 and TRBJ2-1, the CDR3 gives the full variable domain: EAGVTQFPSHSVIEKGQTVTLRCDPISGHDNLYWYRRVMGKEIKFLLHFVKESKQDESGMPNNRFLAERTGGTYSTLKVQPAELEDSGVYFCASSVARGSYNEQFFGPGTRLTVL.

This clonotype showed up just a few times. The chain combines TRBV3-1 with TRBJ2-1; TRBD2 might be the D (6 bases). The CDR3 is 17 residues long. Trimming cost V 0 bases and J 2 bases, with 14 bases left between them. The germline V gene has CDR1 LGHDT and CDR2 YNNKEL (reference sequence). As DNA, the CDR3 is TGTGCCAGCAGCCAAGAAAAGGACGGGGGTCCCTACAATGAGCAGTTCTTC. Residues: CASSQEKDGGPYNEQFF.

This clonotype appeared a few times. This sequence joins TRBV20-1 and TRBJ1-6, with a weak D call TRBD1 (6 bases). Per the germline V gene, CDR1 is DFQATT and CDR2 is SNEGSKA (reference sequence). Trimming pared 3 bases from V and 9 bases from J, leaving 15 bases between. This CDR3 contains 14 residues. The CDR3: CSAREQGFGSPLHF. The CDR3 nucleotides read TGCAGTGCTAGGGAACAGGGCTTCGGTTCACCCCTCCACTTT.

This clonotype was found many times. The CDR3 nucleotides are TGTGCCAGCAGCTTACGGGGCAGCACAGATACGCAGTATTTT. Translation gives CASSLRGSTDTQYF. V usage is TRBV7-2 and J usage is TRBJ2-3, with D tentatively TRBD1 or TRBD2 (5 bases each). The V and J ends lost 2 bases and 0 bases respectively, with 6 bases between them. Germline V lookup: CDR1 SGHTA, CDR2 FQGNSA. The CDR3 covers 14 residues.

This chain connects TRBV4-1 to TRBJ1-4; the match to TRBD1 covers 7 bases. The CDR3 is made up of 15 amino acids. Per germline, CDR1 MGHRA and CDR2 YSYEKL. V trimming: 4 bases; J trimming: 8 bases; junction bases outside the gene matches: 10. CDR3 nucleotide sequence: TGCGCCAGCAGCCCTCCCGGGCAGGGGGAAGAAAAACTGTTTTTT. This codes for CASSPPGQGEEKLFF.

At least ten counts were recorded for this clonotype. DNA of the CDR3: TGTGCCAGCAGCTTGCAGGGTCGGGACACTGAAGCTTTCTTT. Amino acids: CASSLQGRDTEAFF. The chain joins TRBV7-2 to TRBJ1-1; tentatively, D is TRBD1 (5 bases). Germline assignment: CDR1 SGHTA and CDR2 FQGNSA. This CDR3 is 14 amino acids long. V dropped 3 bases and J dropped 3 bases, with 11 bases sitting between them.

At least ten counts were recorded for this clonotype. This chain connects TRBV25-1 to TRBJ1-6; no clear D gene. The CDR3 has 13 residues. V was cut by 6 bases and J by 8 bases, with 11 bases left in between. The germline gives CDR1 MGHDK, CDR2 SYGVNS. Here the CDR3 reads CASRRGTDSPLHF. The CDR3 region has the DNA TGTGCCAGCAGGCGAGGCACTGATTCACCCCTCCACTTT.

This clonotype was seen more than once but under ten times. V usage is TRBV7-6 and J usage is TRBJ2-3; a weak D match, TRBD2 (5 bases). V lost 2 bases, J lost 4 bases, and 16 bases lay in between. The germline V gene encodes CDR1 SGHVS and CDR2 FNYEAQ. The CDR3 covers 16 residues. CDR3 coding DNA: TGTGCCAGCAGCTTATTGGCGGAGCGGCGGGCAGATACGCAGTATTTT. Protein sequence: CASSLLAERRADTQYF.

The chain combines TRBV4-3 with TRBJ2-2, with a tentative D call TRBD2 (6 bases). V lost 0 bases to trimming and J lost 7 bases, with 9 bases between them. Germline CDR1 and CDR2: LGHNA and YSLEER. The CDR3 sequence is 14 residues long. The chain's CDR3 is CASSQDRRGGELFF. The CDR3 DNA is TGCGCCAGCAGCCAAGATAGGAGGGGCGGGGAGCTGTTTTTT.

The chain is built from TRBV5-1 and TRBJ1-1; possible D gene TRBD1, 6 bases. The CDR3 covers 14 residues. The germline V and J ends were trimmed by 4 bases and 3 bases, with 13 bases remaining between them. Germline V lookup: CDR1 SGHRS, CDR2 YFSETQ. Written as DNA, the CDR3 is TGCGCCAGCAGCCACGGGACATCCGACACTGAAGCTTTCTTT. It is translated as CASSHGTSDTEAFF.

This sequence joins TRBV6-5 and TRBJ1-2; 9 positions match TRBD1. CDR1 is MNHEY and CDR2 is SVGAGI in the germline V gene. Losses at the gene ends were 6 bases for V and 2 bases for J; bases not matched to a gene: 4. The CDR3 has 14 residues. CDR3 coding DNA: TGTGCCAGCAGGTACAGGGGGCCCAACTATGGCTACACCTTC. It is translated as CASRYRGPNYGYTF.

This clonotype showed up many times. This chain uses TRBV5-1 with TRBJ2-4; D possibly corresponds to TRBD1 (6 bases). The germline V gene has CDR1 SGHRS and CDR2 YFSETQ. The CDR3 sequence is 16 residues long. Trimming shortened V by 3 bases and J by 1 base, and 14 bases separated the two germline ends. The CDR3 spells CASSSEQGGAKNIQYF. The CDR3 DNA sequence: TGCGCCAGCAGCTCTGAACAGGGTGGGGCCAAAAACATTCAGTACTTC.

This clonotype was seen more than once but under ten times. V and J are TRBV6-6 and TRBJ2-2; D not resolved. V was shortened by 0 bases and J by 9 bases, with 11 bases between the two germline ends. Germline values: CDR1 MNHNY, CDR2 SVGAGI (reference sequence). The CDR3 covers 14 residues. The CDR3: CASSYSANARELFF. As DNA, the CDR3 is TGTGCCAGCAGTTACTCGGCCAACGCCCGGGAGCTGTTTTTT.

The chain couples TRBV27 to TRBJ1-2; D might be TRBD1 (5 bases). In germline, CDR1 is MNHEY, CDR2 SMNVEV (reference sequence). The CDR3 consists of 14 residues. The ends were cut back, 3 bases at V and 2 bases at J, with 10 bases in the middle. As DNA, the CDR3 is TGTGCCAGCAGTTTCAACGGGGGAAACTATGGCTACACCTTC. Encoded protein: CASSFNGGNYGYTF.

This clonotype turned up a few times. This rearrangement joins TRBV6-5 to TRBJ2-3; D not resolved. Germline CDR1 reads MNHEY; CDR2 reads SVGAGI. The CDR3 spans 15 residues. The germline V and J ends were trimmed by 2 bases and 1 base, with 10 bases remaining between them. In DNA, the CDR3 is TGTGCCAGCAGTTACACCCATGGAGGCACAGATACGCAGTATTTT. It specifies CASSYTHGGTDTQYF.

The chain employs TRBV4-3 and TRBJ1-1; perhaps TRBD1 as D (5 bases). CDR1 is LGHNA, CDR2 YSLEER, per germline. V lost 3 bases, J lost 3 bases, and 11 bases lay in between. CDR3 length equals 14 residues. The CDR3 region is CASSHREKDTEAFF. DNA for the CDR3: TGCGCCAGCAGCCACAGGGAAAAGGACACTGAAGCTTTCTTT.

This clonotype was observed a few times. J is TRBJ2-7 and V is TRBV7-8; 8 bases agree with TRBD1. The CDR3 has 14 residues. Per the germline V gene, CDR1 is SGHVS and CDR2 is FQNEAQ. Trimming at V came to 4 bases and at J to 7 bases, leaving 9 bases not matched to a gene. The CDR3 reads CASSSADRGGEQYV. The CDR3 DNA sequence: TGTGCCAGCAGCTCGGCCGACAGGGGCGGTGAGCAGTACGTC.